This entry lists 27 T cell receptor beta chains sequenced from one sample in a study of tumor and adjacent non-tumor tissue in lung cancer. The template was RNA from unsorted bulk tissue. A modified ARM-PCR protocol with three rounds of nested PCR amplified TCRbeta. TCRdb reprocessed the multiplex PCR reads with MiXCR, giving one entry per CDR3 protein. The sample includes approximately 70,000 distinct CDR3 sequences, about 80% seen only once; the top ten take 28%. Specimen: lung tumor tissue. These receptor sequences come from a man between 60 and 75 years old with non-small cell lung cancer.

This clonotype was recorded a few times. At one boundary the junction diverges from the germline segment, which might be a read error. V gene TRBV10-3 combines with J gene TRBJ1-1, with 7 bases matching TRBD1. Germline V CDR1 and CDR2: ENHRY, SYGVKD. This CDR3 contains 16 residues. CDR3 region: CAISPRGGRGNTEAFF. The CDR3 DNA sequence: TGTGCCATCAGCCCAAGAGGGGGCCGGGGGAACACTGAAGCCTTCTTT.

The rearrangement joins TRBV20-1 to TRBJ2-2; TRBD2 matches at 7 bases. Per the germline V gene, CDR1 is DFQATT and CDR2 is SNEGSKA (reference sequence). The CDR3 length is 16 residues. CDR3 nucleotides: TGCAATGGTACTTTAGAGGGAGGGCCGGAGACCGGGGAGCTGTTTTTT. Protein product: CNGTLEGGPETGELFF.

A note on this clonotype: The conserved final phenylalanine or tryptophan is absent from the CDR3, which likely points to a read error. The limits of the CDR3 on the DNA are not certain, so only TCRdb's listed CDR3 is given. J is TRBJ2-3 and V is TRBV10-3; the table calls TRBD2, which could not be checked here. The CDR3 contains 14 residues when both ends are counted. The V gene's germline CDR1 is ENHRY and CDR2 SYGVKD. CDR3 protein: CAIGLAGVQDTRYL.

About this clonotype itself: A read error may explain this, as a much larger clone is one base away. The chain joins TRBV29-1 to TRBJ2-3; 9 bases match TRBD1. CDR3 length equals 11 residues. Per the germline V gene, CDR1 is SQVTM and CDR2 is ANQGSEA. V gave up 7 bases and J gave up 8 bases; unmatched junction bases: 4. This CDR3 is CSATGGSTQYF. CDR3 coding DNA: TGCAGCGCCACAGGGGGCAGTACGCAGTATTTT.

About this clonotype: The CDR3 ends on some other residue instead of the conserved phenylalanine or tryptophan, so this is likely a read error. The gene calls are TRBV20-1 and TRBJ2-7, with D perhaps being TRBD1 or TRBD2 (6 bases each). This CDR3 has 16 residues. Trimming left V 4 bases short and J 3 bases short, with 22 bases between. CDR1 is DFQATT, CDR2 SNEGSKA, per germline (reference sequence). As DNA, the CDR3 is TGCAGTGCTAACGACCCCCGACGGGGGACACGCTACGAGCAGTACCTC. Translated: CSANDPRRGTRYEQYL.

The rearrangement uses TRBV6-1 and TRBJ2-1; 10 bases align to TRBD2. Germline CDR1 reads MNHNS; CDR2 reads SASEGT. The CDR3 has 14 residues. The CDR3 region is CVSSRTSGDNEQFF. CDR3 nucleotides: TGTGTCAGTAGCCGGACTAGCGGTGACAATGAGCAGTTCTTC.

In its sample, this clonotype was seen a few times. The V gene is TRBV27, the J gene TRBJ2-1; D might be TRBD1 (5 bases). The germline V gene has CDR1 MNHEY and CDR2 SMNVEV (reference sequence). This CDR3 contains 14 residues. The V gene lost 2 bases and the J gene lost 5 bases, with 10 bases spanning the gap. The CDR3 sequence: CASSLRGPDNEQFF. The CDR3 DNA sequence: TGTGCCAGCAGTTTAAGGGGCCCGGACAATGAGCAGTTCTTC.

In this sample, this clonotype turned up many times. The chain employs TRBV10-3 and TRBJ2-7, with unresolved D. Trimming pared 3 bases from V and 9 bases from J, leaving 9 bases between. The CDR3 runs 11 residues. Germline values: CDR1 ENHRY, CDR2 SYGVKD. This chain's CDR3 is CAISEGLGQYF. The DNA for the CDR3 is TGTGCCATCAGTGAAGGTCTCGGGCAGTACTTC.

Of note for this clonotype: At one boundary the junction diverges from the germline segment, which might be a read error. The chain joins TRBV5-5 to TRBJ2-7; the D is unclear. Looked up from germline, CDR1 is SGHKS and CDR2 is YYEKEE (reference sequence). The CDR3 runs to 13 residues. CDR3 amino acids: CASSPGPSYEHYF. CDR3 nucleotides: TGTGCCAGCAGCCCCGGGCCCTCCTACGAGCATTATTTC.

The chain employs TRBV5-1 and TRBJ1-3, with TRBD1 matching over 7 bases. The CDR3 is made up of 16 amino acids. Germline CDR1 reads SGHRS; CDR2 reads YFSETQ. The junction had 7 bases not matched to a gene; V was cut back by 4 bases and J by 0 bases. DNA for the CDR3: TGCGCCAGCAGCGAGGGACAGACAGGCTCTGGAAACACCATATATTTT. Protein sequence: CASSEGQTGSGNTIYF.

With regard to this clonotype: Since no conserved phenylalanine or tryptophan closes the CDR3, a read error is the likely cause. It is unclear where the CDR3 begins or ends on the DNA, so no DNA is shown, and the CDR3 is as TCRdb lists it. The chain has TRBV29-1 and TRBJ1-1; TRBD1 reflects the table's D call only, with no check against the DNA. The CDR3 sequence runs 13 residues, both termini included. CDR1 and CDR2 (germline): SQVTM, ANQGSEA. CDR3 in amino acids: CSASAGGDTETFL.

The DNA of the CDR3 is TGTGCCAGCAGTAGAAGTGGGGGTTGGTACAAAGTGCAGTTCTTC. Translating gives CASSRSGGWYKVQFF. The V gene is TRBV6-1, the J gene TRBJ2-1; D possibly matches TRBD1 or TRBD2 (5 bases each). The V end lost 5 bases, the J end lost 12 bases, and 23 bases lay between the germline ends. The germline V gene encodes CDR1 MNHNS and CDR2 SASEGT. The CDR3 runs 15 residues.

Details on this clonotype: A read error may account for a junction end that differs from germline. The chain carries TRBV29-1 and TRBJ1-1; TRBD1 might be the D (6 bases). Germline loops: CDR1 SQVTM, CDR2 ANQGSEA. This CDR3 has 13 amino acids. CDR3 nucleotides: TGCAGCGCCTCGGTAGGGGGAGACACTGAAGATTTCTTT. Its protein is CSASVGGDTEDFF.

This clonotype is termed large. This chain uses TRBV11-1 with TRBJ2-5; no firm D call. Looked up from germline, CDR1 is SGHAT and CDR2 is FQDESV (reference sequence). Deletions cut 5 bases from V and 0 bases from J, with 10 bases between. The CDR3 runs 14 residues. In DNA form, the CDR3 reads TGTGCCAGCAGCAAAGACACGTACCAAGAGACCCAGTACTTC. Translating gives CASSKDTYQETQYF.

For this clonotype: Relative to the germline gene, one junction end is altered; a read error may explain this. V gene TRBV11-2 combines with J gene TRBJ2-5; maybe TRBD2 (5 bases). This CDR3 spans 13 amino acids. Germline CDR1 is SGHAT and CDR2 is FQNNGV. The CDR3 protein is CASNLREQETQYF. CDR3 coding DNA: TGTGCCAGCAACTTAAGGGAGCAAGAGACCCAGTACTTC.

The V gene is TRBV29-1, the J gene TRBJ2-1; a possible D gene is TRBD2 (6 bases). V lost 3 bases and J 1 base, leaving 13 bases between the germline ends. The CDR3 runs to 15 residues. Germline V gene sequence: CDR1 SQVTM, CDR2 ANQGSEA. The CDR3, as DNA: TGCAGCGTTGATTTAGTTAGCGGTTCCTACAATGAGCAGTTCTTC. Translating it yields CSVDLVSGSYNEQFF.

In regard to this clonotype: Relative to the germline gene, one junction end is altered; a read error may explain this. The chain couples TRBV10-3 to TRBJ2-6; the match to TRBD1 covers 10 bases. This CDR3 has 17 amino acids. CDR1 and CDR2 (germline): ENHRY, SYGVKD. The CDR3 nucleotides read TGTGCCATCACCGGAGAGGGACAGGGGACTGGGGCCAACGTCCCGACTTTC. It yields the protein CAITGEGQGTGANVPTF.

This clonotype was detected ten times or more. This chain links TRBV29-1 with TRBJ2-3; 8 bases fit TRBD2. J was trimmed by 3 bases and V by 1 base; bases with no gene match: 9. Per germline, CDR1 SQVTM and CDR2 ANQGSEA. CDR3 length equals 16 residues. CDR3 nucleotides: TGCAGCGTTGAAGGGCCACCCAGCGGGAGAACAGATACGCAGTATTTT. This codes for CSVEGPPSGRTDTQYF.

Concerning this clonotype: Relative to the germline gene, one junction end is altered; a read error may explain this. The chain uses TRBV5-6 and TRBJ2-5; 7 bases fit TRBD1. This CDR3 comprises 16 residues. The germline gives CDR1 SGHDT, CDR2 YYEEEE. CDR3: CASSLGGTDRVRAQYF. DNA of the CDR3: TGTGCCAGCAGCTTGGGGGGCACAGACAGGGTGCGGGCCCAGTATTTC.

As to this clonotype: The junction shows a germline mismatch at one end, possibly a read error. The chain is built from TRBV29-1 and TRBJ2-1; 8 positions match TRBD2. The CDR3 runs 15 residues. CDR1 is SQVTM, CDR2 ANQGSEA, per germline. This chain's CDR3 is CSIEEASGSWSEEFF. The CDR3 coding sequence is TGCAGCATTGAAGAAGCCAGCGGGAGTTGGAGTGAGGAGTTCTTC.

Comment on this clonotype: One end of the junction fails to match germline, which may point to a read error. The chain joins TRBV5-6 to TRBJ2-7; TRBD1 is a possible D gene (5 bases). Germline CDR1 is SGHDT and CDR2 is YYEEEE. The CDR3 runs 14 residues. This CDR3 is CVSSLVRGNSEQCF. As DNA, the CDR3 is TGTGTCAGCAGCTTGGTTAGGGGTAACAGCGAGCAGTGCTTC.

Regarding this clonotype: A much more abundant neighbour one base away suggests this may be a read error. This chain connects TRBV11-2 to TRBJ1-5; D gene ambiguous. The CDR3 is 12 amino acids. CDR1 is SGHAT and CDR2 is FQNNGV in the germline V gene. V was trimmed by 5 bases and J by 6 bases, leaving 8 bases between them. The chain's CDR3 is CASSHVSQPQHF. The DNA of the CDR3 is TGTGCCAGCAGCCACGTTTCTCAGCCCCAGCATTTT.

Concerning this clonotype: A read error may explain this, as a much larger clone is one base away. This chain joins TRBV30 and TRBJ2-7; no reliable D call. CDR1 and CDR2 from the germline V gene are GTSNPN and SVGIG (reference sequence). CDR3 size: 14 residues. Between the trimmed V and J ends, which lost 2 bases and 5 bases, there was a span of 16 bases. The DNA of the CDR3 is TGTGCCTGGAGTAAAATCTGGGATTCGGACGAGCAGTACTTC. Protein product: CAWSKIWDSDEQYF.

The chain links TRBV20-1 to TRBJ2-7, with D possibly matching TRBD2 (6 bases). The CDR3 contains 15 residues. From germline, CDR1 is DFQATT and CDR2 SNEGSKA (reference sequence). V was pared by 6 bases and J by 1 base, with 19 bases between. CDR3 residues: CSAAWTNGASYEQYF. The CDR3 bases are TGCAGTGCAGCCTGGACTAACGGGGCTTCCTACGAGCAGTACTTC.

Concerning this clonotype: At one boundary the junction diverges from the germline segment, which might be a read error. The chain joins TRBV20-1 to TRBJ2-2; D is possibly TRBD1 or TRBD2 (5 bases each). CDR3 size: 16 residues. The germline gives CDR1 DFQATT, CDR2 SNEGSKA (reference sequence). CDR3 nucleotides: TGCACTGATAGAGATTGGGGAGCAGAGAAAAAAGGGGAGATGTTTTTT. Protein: CTDRDWGAEKKGEMFF.

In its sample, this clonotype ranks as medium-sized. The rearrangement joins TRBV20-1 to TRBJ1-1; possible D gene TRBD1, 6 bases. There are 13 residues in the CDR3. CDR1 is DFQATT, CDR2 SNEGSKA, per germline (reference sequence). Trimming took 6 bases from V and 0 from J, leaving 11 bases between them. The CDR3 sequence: CSAKQGLNTEAFF. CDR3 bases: TGCAGTGCCAAACAGGGATTGAACACTGAAGCTTTCTTT.

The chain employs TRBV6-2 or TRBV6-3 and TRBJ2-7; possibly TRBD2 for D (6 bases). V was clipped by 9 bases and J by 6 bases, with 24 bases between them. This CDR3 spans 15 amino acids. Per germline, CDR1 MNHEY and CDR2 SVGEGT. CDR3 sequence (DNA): TGTGCCAGTAGCACTGTTGACGGACTACTACGCGAGCAGTACTTC. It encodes CASSTVDGLLREQYF.